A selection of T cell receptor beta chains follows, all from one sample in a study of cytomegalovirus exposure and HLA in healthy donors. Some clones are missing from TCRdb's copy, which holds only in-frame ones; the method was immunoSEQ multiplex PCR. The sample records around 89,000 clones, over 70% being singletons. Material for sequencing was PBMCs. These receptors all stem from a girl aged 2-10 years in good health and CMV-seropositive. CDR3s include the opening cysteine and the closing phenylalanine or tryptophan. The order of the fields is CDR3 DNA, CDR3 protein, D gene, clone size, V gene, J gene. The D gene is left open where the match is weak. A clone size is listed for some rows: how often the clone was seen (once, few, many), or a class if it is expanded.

CDR3nt: TGTGCCAGCAGTTACTCGTGGGAGGGGAACACCGGGGAGCTGTTTTTT
CDR3aa: CASSYSWEGNTGELFF
d_gene: TRBD2
abundance: -
v_gene: TRBV6-5
j_gene: TRBJ2-2

CDR3nt: TGTGCCAGCAGTGAAGCGCGGGGGCTCGGGTCCGGGGAGCTGTTTTTT
CDR3aa: CASSEARGLGSGELFF
d_gene: -
abundance: -
v_gene: TRBV6-1
j_gene: TRBJ2-2

CDR3nt: TGTGCCATCACCAACACCCCGGGTGCCTACGAGCAGTACTTC
CDR3aa: CAITNTPGAYEQYF
d_gene: -
abundance: once
v_gene: TRBV10-3
j_gene: TRBJ2-7

CDR3nt: TGCGCCAGCAGCTACGCAGGGGCGCGTGAAAAACTGTTTTTT
CDR3aa: CASSYAGAREKLFF
d_gene: -
abundance: -
v_gene: TRBV5-1
j_gene: TRBJ1-4

CDR3nt: TGTGCCTGGAGCTACAGTAGCAATCAGCCCCAGCATTTT
CDR3aa: CAWSYSSNQPQHF
d_gene: -
abundance: -
v_gene: TRBV30
j_gene: TRBJ1-5

CDR3nt: TGTGCCAGCTTGTTACAGGCTAACTCTGGAAACACCATATATTTT
CDR3aa: CASLLQANSGNTIYF
d_gene: -
abundance: -
v_gene: TRBV18
j_gene: TRBJ1-3

CDR3nt: TGTGCCAGCCGGGACTCAAACTCTGGGGCCAACGTCCTGACTTTC
CDR3aa: CASRDSNSGANVLTF
d_gene: -
abundance: -
v_gene: TRBV7-9
j_gene: TRBJ2-6

CDR3nt: TGTGCCAGCAGTTGGGGGGGTAGGACCTACAATGAGCAGTTCTTC
CDR3aa: CASSWGGRTYNEQFF
d_gene: TRBD2
abundance: -
v_gene: TRBV6-5
j_gene: TRBJ2-1

CDR3nt: TGTGCCAGCAGTTACCGAAAGATTAGCGAGGACAATGAGCAGTTCTTC
CDR3aa: CASSYRKISEDNEQFF
d_gene: -
abundance: -
v_gene: TRBV6-5
j_gene: TRBJ2-1

CDR3nt: TGTGCCAGCAGCCCTCTAGCGGGAGTGGAAGAGACCCAGTACTTC
CDR3aa: CASSPLAGVEETQYF
d_gene: TRBD2
abundance: -
v_gene: TRBV7-2
j_gene: TRBJ2-5

CDR3nt: TGCGCCAGCAGTGGGACCATGGGAGGGGAGACCCAGTACTTC
CDR3aa: CASSGTMGGETQYF
d_gene: TRBD2
abundance: -
v_gene: TRBV10-1
j_gene: TRBJ2-5

CDR3nt: TGTGCCAGCACCCCGTCCCAGGCGGGACTCGGGGAGACCCAGTACTTC
CDR3aa: CASTPSQAGLGETQYF
d_gene: -
abundance: -
v_gene: TRBV7-6
j_gene: TRBJ2-5

CDR3nt: TGTGCCAGCAGCTTAGGGGACTACGAAAGAGTCTTCTCCTACGAGCAGTACTTC
CDR3aa: CASSLGDYERVFSYEQYF
d_gene: TRBD2
abundance: -
v_gene: TRBV7-8
j_gene: TRBJ2-7

CDR3nt: TGTGCCAGCAATGCTGGGACAGGGACCGGGGAGCTGTTTTTT
CDR3aa: CASNAGTGTGELFF
d_gene: TRBD1
abundance: -
v_gene: TRBV27
j_gene: TRBJ2-2

CDR3nt: TGCAGCGTTGAAGTTTACGGCGGGACAGTGAACACTGAAGCTTTCTTT
CDR3aa: CSVEVYGGTVNTEAFF
d_gene: TRBD1
abundance: few
v_gene: TRBV29-1
j_gene: TRBJ1-1

CDR3nt: TGTGCTACAGACCCTAGCGGCCCTCCGGGCGATGAGCAGTTCTTC
CDR3aa: CATDPSGPPGDEQFF
d_gene: TRBD2
abundance: -
v_gene: TRBV28
j_gene: TRBJ2-1

CDR3nt: TGCAGTGCTGGCCAGGGATCTGAAGCTTTCTTT
CDR3aa: CSAGQGSEAFF
d_gene: -
abundance: -
v_gene: TRBV20-1
j_gene: TRBJ1-1

CDR3nt: TGTGCCAGCAGTTCCACCGGGAACGGAGCTTTCTTT
CDR3aa: CASSSTGNGAFF
d_gene: -
abundance: -
v_gene: TRBV27
j_gene: TRBJ1-1

CDR3nt: TGCAGCGTTGGTAGTAGCGTGGGAGATACGCAGTATTTT
CDR3aa: CSVGSSVGDTQYF
d_gene: -
abundance: -
v_gene: TRBV29-1
j_gene: TRBJ2-3

CDR3nt: TGTGCCACCAGCAGACCTAGCGGGAGGGGCCGAGAGACCCAGTACTTC
CDR3aa: CATSRPSGRGRETQYF
d_gene: TRBD2
abundance: -
v_gene: TRBV15
j_gene: TRBJ2-5

CDR3nt: TGTGCCAGTGGACTAACTGAAGCTTTCTTT
CDR3aa: CASGLTEAFF
d_gene: -
abundance: -
v_gene: TRBV27
j_gene: TRBJ1-1

CDR3nt: TGTGCCAGTAGTACGGGACAGGGAAGGGCTGGGGCCAACGTCCTGACTTTC
CDR3aa: CASSTGQGRAGANVLTF
d_gene: TRBD1
abundance: -
v_gene: TRBV19
j_gene: TRBJ2-6

CDR3nt: TGTGCCAGCAGCGGGCGGGAGGTGAACACTGAAGCTTTCTTT
CDR3aa: CASSGREVNTEAFF
d_gene: -
abundance: -
v_gene: TRBV5-6
j_gene: TRBJ1-1

CDR3nt: TGCGCCAGCAGCCTGGAAAATAGCGGGAGGGACCTTTCATTTAGTGAGCAGTTCTTC
CDR3aa: CASSLENSGRDLSFSEQFF
d_gene: TRBD2
abundance: -
v_gene: TRBV5-1
j_gene: TRBJ2-1

CDR3nt: TGTGCCAGCAGTGTACAGGGTACGCAGTATTTT
CDR3aa: CASSVQGTQYF
d_gene: -
abundance: -
v_gene: TRBV2
j_gene: TRBJ2-3

CDR3nt: TGTGCCAGCAGCCCTACGGGACTAGCGTTTCTGGGTGAGCAGTTCTTC
CDR3aa: CASSPTGLAFLGEQFF
d_gene: TRBD2
abundance: once
v_gene: TRBV7-9
j_gene: TRBJ2-1

CDR3nt: TGTGCCATCAGAGAGGCTTTCTTT
CDR3aa: CAIREAFF
d_gene: -
abundance: -
v_gene: TRBV2
j_gene: TRBJ1-1

CDR3nt: TGTGCCAGCAGCTTGAAAAATCGGACTAGCGGGAGAAATGAGCAGTTCTTC
CDR3aa: CASSLKNRTSGRNEQFF
d_gene: TRBD2
abundance: -
v_gene: TRBV5-4
j_gene: TRBJ2-1

CDR3nt: TGCGCCAGCAGCTTGACGGGAGGGCTCTACAATGAGCAGTTCTTC
CDR3aa: CASSLTGGLYNEQFF
d_gene: TRBD2
abundance: -
v_gene: TRBV5-1
j_gene: TRBJ2-1

CDR3nt: TGTGCCAGCAGCTTGGTAGGGGGCGGCTATGGCTACACCTTC
CDR3aa: CASSLVGGGYGYTF
d_gene: TRBD1
abundance: once
v_gene: TRBV5-4
j_gene: TRBJ1-2

CDR3nt: TGTGCCAGCAGTTACTCTAAACAGGCGAACACTGAAGCTTTCTTT
CDR3aa: CASSYSKQANTEAFF
d_gene: -
abundance: -
v_gene: TRBV6-5
j_gene: TRBJ1-1